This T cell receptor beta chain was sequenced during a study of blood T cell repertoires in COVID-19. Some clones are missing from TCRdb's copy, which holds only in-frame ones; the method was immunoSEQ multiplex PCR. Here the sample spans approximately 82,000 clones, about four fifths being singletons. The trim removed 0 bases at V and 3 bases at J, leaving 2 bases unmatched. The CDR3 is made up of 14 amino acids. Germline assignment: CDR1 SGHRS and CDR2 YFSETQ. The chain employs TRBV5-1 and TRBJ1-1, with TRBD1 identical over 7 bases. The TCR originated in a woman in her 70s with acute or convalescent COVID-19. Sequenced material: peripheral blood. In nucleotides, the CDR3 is TGCGCCAGCAGCTTGGACAGGGGAGACACTGAAGCTTTCTTT. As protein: CASSLDRGDTEAFF.